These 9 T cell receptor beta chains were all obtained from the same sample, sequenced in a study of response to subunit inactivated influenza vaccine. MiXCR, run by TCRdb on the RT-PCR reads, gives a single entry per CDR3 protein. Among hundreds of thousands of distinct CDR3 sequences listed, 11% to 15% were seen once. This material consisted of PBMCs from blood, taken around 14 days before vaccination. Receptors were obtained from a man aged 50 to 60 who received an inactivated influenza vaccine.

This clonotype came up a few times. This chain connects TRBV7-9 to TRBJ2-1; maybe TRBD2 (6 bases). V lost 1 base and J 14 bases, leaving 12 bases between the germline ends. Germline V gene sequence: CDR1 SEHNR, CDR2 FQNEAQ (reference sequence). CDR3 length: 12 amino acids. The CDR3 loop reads CASSLDGRLEFF. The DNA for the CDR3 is TGTGCCAGCAGCTTAGACGGGAGATTGGAGTTCTTC.

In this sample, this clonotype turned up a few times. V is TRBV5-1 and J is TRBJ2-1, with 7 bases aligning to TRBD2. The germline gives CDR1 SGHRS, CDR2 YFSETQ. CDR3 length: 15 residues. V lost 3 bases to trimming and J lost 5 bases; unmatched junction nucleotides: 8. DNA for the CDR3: TGCGCCAGCAGCTGGGCGGGGGTTATAAACAATGAGCAGTTCTTC. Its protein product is CASSWAGVINNEQFF. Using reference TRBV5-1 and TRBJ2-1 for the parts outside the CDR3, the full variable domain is KAGVTQTPRYLIKTRGQQVTLSCSPISGHRSVSWYQQTPGQGLQFLFEYFSETQRNKGNFPGRFSGRQFSNSRSEMNVSTLELGDSALYLCASSWAGVINNEQFFGPGTRLTVL.

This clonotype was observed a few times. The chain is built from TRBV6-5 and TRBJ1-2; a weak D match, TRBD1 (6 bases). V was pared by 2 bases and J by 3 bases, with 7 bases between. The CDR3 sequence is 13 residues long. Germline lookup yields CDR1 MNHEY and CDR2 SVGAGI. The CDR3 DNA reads TGTGCCAGCAGTTACAAGGGGGACTATGGCTACACCTTC. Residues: CASSYKGDYGYTF.

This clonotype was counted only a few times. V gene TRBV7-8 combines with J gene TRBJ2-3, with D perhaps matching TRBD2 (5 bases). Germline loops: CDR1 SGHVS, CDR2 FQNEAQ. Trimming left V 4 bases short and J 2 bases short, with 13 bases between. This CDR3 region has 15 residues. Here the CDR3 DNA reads TGTGCCAGCAGCTCACGACGGGATTTCACAGATACGCAGTATTTT. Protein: CASSSRRDFTDTQYF.

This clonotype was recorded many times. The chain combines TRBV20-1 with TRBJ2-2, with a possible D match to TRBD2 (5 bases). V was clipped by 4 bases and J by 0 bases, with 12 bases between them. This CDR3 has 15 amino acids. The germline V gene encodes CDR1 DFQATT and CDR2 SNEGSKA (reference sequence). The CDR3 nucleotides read TGCAGTGCTACCTCGAGCGGAACGAACACCGGGGAGCTGTTTTTT. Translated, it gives CSATSSGTNTGELFF.

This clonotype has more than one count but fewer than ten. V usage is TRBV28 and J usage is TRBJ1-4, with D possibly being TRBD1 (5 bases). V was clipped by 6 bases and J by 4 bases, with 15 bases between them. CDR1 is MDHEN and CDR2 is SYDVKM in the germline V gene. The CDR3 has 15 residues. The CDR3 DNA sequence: TGTGCCAGCAGGCCCCAAAGGGGTTATAATGAAAAACTGTTTTTT. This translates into CASRPQRGYNEKLFF.

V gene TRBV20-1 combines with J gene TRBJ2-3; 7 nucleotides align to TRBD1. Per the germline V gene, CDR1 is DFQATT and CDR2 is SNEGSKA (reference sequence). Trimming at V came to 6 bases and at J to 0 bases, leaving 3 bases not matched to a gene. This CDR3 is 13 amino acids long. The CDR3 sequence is CSALDRSTDTQYF. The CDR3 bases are TGCAGTGCCCTGGACAGGAGCACAGATACGCAGTATTTT.

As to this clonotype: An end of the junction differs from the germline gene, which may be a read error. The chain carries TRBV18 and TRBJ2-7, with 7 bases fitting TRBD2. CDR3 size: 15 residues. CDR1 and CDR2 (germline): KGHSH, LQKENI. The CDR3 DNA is TGTGCCAGCTCACCCTCAAGGGGAGGGTTCTACCAGCAGTACTTC. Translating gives CASSPSRGGFYQQYF.

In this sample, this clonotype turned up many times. The CDR3 bases are TGCGCCAGCAGCTTGGACCTAGCGGGGGGAGAGACCCAGTACTTC. This codes for CASSLDLAGGETQYF. The chain combines TRBV5-1 with TRBJ2-5; TRBD2 matches at 11 bases. J was trimmed by 4 bases and V by 0 bases; bases with no gene match: 2. The germline CDR1 and CDR2 sequences are SGHRS and YFSETQ. This CDR3 is built from 15 residues.